The rows below give T cell receptor beta chains drawn from one sample of a study of human T cells and chemical hapten exposure. Using its own MiXCR run on the RACE reads, TCRdb lists one record per CDR3 protein. The sample lists under 45,000 distinct CDR3 sequences; about 10% were seen once. The source was whole blood, collected in connection with sensitization to the hapten diphenylcyclopropenone (DPC). The source is a man aged 30 to 39 with alopecia areata. Some clones in this sample may be carry-over from other donors' samples. Each CDR3 is given with its conserved first and last residue. A D gene is named only where the DNA matches it firmly. Size is stated for part of the rows, as once, few or many counts, or as a class when the clone is expanded.

.	TRBV11-3	TRBJ1-1	TRBD1	TGTGCCAGCATCCCGGGACAGGGGAAGGGGAGTGGTGAAGCTTTCTTT	CASIPGQGKGSGEAFF
many	TRBV4-3	TRBJ1-1	.	TGCGCCAGCAGCCAAGATCGAGCCGGGCGAACTGAAGCTTTCTTT	CASSQDRAGRTEAFF
few	TRBV6-1	TRBJ1-6	.	TGTGCCAGCAGAAGGGACCCAGGGAATAATTCACCCCTCCACTTT	CASRRDPGNNSPLHF
many	TRBV19	TRBJ2-1	TRBD2	TGTGCCAGTAGTTTCGGGACTAGCGTGCGTGAGCAGTTCTTC	CASSFGTSVREQFF
once	TRBV6-2/TRBV6-3	TRBJ1-5	.	TGTGCCAGCAGTTCGCGGAACAGGGATAAACAGCCCCAGCATTTT	CASSSRNRDKQPQHF
many	TRBV6-6	TRBJ1-2	.	TGTGCCAGCAGTTTCAACAGGGAGTCCAACTATGGCTACACCTTC	CASSFNRESNYGYTF
few	TRBV7-6	TRBJ2-5	.	TGTGCCAGCAGCTTAATCCGGAGACCGACGATTAGAGAGACCCAGTACTTC	CASSLIRRPTIRETQYF
.	TRBV28	TRBJ2-7	.	TGTGCCAGCAGTCCCCCTGGGGGGGGCGCCGACGAGCAGTACTTC	CASSPPGGGADEQYF
many	TRBV9	TRBJ2-2	TRBD1	TGTGCCAGCAGCGTGATGGCAGGGGGCAACACCGGGGAGCTGTTTTTT	CASSVMAGGNTGELFF
few	TRBV6-2/TRBV6-3	TRBJ2-1	.	TGTGCCAGCAGTTACTCTCCACTCGGAGGGGTCTACAATGAGCAGTTCTTC	CASSYSPLGGVYNEQFF
many	TRBV5-4	TRBJ2-2	TRBD2	TGTGCCAGCAGCTCGGGACTACCGAACACCGGGGAGCTGTTTTTT	CASSSGLPNTGELFF
many	TRBV7-3	TRBJ1-2	.	TGTGCCAGCAGTTCCCGATCCGTGGTAGCTAACTATGGCTACACCTTC	CASSSRSVVANYGYTF
many	TRBV11-2	TRBJ2-3	.	TGTGCCAGCAACAATTTGGGGAAACACACAGATACGCAGTATTTT	CASNNLGKHTDTQYF
many	TRBV9	TRBJ2-3	.	TGTGCCAGCAGCGATACCCTGACTAGAGGTACGCAGTATTTT	CASSDTLTRGTQYF
many	TRBV6-5	TRBJ1-3	.	TGTGCCAGCAGACAGGGATCCTCTGGAAACACCATATATTTT	CASRQGSSGNTIYF
few	TRBV3-1	TRBJ2-7	.	TGTGCCAGCAGCCGTGAGGGACGCAGCTCCTACGAGCAGTACTTC	CASSREGRSSYEQYF
.	TRBV29-1	TRBJ2-6	.	TGCAGCGTTCTCTTGGTAGCTGGGGCCAACGTCCTGACTTTC	CSVLLVAGANVLTF
.	TRBV9	TRBJ2-1	.	TGTGCCAGCAGCGAGGCAGGATACAATGAGCAGTTCTTC	CASSEAGYNEQFF
.	TRBV4-3	TRBJ2-1	TRBD2	TGCGCCAGCAGCCAAGACCTAGCGGGAGTTTTAAATGAGCAGTTCTTC	CASSQDLAGVLNEQFF
few	TRBV6-2/TRBV6-3	TRBJ2-5	.	TGTGCCAGCACCTCTAGGGGTCTTCAAGAGACCCAGTACTTC	CASTSRGLQETQYF
many	TRBV4-2	TRBJ2-6	.	TGTGCCAGCAGCCAAGAACGGTTCTCTGGGGCCAACGTCCTGACTTTC	CASSQERFSGANVLTF
many	TRBV4-2	TRBJ2-1	TRBD2	TGTGCCAGCAGCCCGAGCGGGAGGGACAATGAGCAGTTCTTC	CASSPSGRDNEQFF
few	TRBV12-3/TRBV12-4	TRBJ2-5	.	TGTGCCAGCAGTTCCCGACCACTCAGGGGAATCTTGGGTGAGACCCAGTACTTC	CASSSRPLRGILGETQYF
few	TRBV29-1	TRBJ2-7	.	TGCAGCGTTGTTTGGGGTTACGAGCAGTACTTC	CSVVWGYEQYF
many	TRBV20-1	TRBJ2-5	TRBD2	TGCAGTGCCAAGGACGGGGGGGCTAGGAAGACCCAGTACTTC	CSAKDGGARKTQYF
many	TRBV6-6	TRBJ1-5	.	TGTGCCAGCAGCGAAGAAGAGGTAGTCCCTCAGCCCCAGCATTTT	CASSEEEVVPQPQHF
.	TRBV11-1	TRBJ2-2	.	TGTGCCAGCACCAGCGACACTCCGAACACCGGGGAGCTGTTTTTT	CASTSDTPNTGELFF
many	TRBV28	TRBJ2-3	TRBD1	TGTGCCAGCGGCGGGACAGGGTACACAGATACGCAGTATTTT	CASGGTGYTDTQYF
few	TRBV3-1	TRBJ1-1	.	TGTGCCAGCAGCCAAGACAATTCAGACACTGAAGCTTTCTTT	CASSQDNSDTEAFF
few	TRBV15	TRBJ1-3	TRBD1	TGTGCCACCAGCAGAGATTATCAGGCCACAGGGGCTGGAAACACCATATATTTT	CATSRDYQATGAGNTIYF
.	TRBV29-1	TRBJ2-1	.	TGCAGCGCCTCCCCGACAGGATACAATGAGCAGTTCTTC	CSASPTGYNEQFF
.	TRBV6-6	TRBJ1-5	TRBD1	TGTGCCAGCAGTACACCTAGACAGGGGGCAAGTCAGCCCCAGCATTTT	CASSTPRQGASQPQHF
.	TRBV3-1	TRBJ2-5	.	TGTGCCAGCAGCCCGGGACTGCAAGAGACCCAGTACTTC	CASSPGLQETQYF
.	TRBV2	TRBJ1-5	TRBD1	TGTGCCAGCAAGAAGGGGGCCAGCCAGCCCCAGCATTTT	CASKKGASQPQHF
.	TRBV7-8	TRBJ2-6	.	TGTGCCAGCAGCTTAAATCCTGGGGCCAACGTCCTGACTTTC	CASSLNPGANVLTF
many	TRBV7-2	TRBJ2-7	.	TGTGCCAGCACCTTAGGAGGGTACGAGCAGTACTTC	CASTLGGYEQYF
few	TRBV7-6	TRBJ2-3	.	TGTGCCAGCAGCTATCTGGTGGGGTTAGGAGGAGGCACAGATACGCAGTATTTT	CASSYLVGLGGGTDTQYF
many	TRBV6-2/TRBV6-3	TRBJ1-6	TRBD1	TGTGCCACCAAGACCGCGACAGGGAGTTCCTATAATTCACCCCTCCACTTT	CATKTATGSSYNSPLHF
.	TRBV7-6	TRBJ2-2	.	TGTGCCAGCAGCCAACAGTACACCGGGGAGCTGTTTTTT	CASSQQYTGELFF
.	TRBV28	TRBJ2-1	TRBD2	TGTGCCAGCAAGACTAGCGGGATGTACAATGAGCAGTTCTTC	CASKTSGMYNEQFF
.	TRBV28	TRBJ2-5	TRBD1	TGTGCCAGCAGTTCCTCGGGACAGGGGGCGAAGACCCAGTACTTC	CASSSSGQGAKTQYF
many	TRBV29-1	TRBJ2-5	.	TGCAGCGTCCACCGAGGGGGGCAAGAGACCCAGTACTTC	CSVHRGGQETQYF